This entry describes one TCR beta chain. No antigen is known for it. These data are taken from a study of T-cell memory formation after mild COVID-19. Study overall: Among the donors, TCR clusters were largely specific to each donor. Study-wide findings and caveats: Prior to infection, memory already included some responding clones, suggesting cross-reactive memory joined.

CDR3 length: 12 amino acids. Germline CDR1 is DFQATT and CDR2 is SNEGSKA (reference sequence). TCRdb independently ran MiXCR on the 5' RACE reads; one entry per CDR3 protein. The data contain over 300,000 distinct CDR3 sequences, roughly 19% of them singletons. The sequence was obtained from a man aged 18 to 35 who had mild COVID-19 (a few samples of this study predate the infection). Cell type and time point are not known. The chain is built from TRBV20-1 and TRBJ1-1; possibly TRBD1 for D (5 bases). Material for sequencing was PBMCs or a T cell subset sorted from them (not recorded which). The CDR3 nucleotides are TGCAGGGTTGGGACTCCCGAGGGGGAAGCTTTCTTT. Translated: CRVGTPEGEAFF.